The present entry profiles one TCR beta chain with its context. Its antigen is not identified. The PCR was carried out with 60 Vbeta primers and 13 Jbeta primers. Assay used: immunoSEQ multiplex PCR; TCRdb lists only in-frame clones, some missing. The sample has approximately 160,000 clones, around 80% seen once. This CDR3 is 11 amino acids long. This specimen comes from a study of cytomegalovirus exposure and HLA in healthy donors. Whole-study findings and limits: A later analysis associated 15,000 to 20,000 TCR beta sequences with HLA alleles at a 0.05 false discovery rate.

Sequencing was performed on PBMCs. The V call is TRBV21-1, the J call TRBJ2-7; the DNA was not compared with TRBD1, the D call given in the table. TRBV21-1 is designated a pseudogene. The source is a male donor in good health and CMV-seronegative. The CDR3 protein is CASSQEGEQYF. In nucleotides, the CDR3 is TGTGCCAGCAGCCAGGAAGGCGAGCAGTACTTC.